Below, 5 T cell receptor beta chains from the same sample are listed, as sequenced in a study of breast tumors, draining lymph nodes, adjacent tissues. Samples came from axillary lymph nodes draining the breast cancer. TCRdb ran MiXCR on the multiplex PCR reads and lists one entry per CDR3 protein. The table lists 150,000 to 200,000 distinct CDR3 sequences, 30% to 35% of them singletons, with around 4.5% in the top ten. Sequences were obtained from axillary lymph node tissue. Receptor source: a female donor with breast cancer. Some clones in this sample may be carry-over from other donors' samples.

This clonotype was recorded at least ten times. The rearrangement links TRBV2 to TRBJ1-4; TRBD1 agrees at 9 bases. The V and J ends lost 10 bases and 0 bases, in that order; junction bases with no gene match: 6. Germline V gene data show CDR1 as SNHLY and CDR2 as FYNNEI. CDR3 length: 15 residues. The CDR3 bases are TGTGCCACCCGGGACAGGGCTTCAACTAATGAAAAACTGTTTTTT. Translated: CATRDRASTNEKLFF.

Note on this clonotype: This could be a read error, since a much larger clone is one nucleotide away. The V gene is TRBV9, the J gene TRBJ2-5; tentative D call: TRBD2 (5 bases). This CDR3 region has 15 residues. Germline V CDR1 and CDR2: SGDLS, YYNGEE. CDR3 nucleotides: TGTGCCGGCAGCGCATCTAGCTCCTGGGGAGAGACCCAGTACTTC. Its translation: CAGSASSSWGETQYF.

In its sample, this clonotype was seen a few times. The chain's CDR3 is CASRVETSSYEQYF. The CDR3 DNA reads as TGTGCCAGCAGAGTAGAAACCTCATCCTACGAGCAGTACTTC. V gene TRBV6-1 combines with J gene TRBJ2-7; D gene unclear. CDR3 length: 14 amino acids. CDR1 and CDR2 from the germline V gene are MNHNS and SASEGT. V gave up 6 bases and J gave up 1 base, with 13 bases separating them.

This clonotype was seen many times. The chain is built from TRBV29-1 and TRBJ2-4; 7 nucleotides align to TRBD1. J gave up 10 bases and V 4 bases, and 4 bases lay outside the gene matches. This CDR3 region has 11 residues. Germline CDR1 and CDR2: SQVTM and ANQGSEA. CDR3 residues: CSVVDRRIQYF. For the CDR3, the DNA is TGCAGCGTTGTGGACAGGAGGATTCAGTACTTC.

This clonotype was observed many times. In DNA form, the CDR3 reads TGTGCCAGCAGTCCCCAACAAACCACAGGGACCGGGGAGCTGTTTTTT. It is translated as CASSPQQTTGTGELFF. V and J are TRBV6-6 and TRBJ2-2, with D possibly TRBD1 on 6 matching bases. Trimming stripped 5 bases from V and 5 bases from J, with 18 bases between. The germline V gene encodes CDR1 MNHNY and CDR2 SVGAGI (reference sequence). The CDR3 has 16 amino acids.